These T cell receptor beta chains were read from a single sample in a study of graft-versus-host responses after intestinal transplantation. Here immunoSEQ multiplex PCR was the method, and the copy in TCRdb shows in-frame clones only, minus some. The profile shows approximately 90,000 clones, roughly 90% of them singletons. These receptors are not linked to any known antigen. Sequencing used unstimulated CD8+ T cells sorted from spleen or lymph node cells, obtained before transplant. These receptors were taken from a human donor who was the organ donor for an intestinal transplant. Each CDR3 is given with its conserved first and last residue. Each record gives: D gene, V gene, clone size, J gene, CDR3 protein, CDR3 DNA. The D gene is left open where the match is weak. Expanded clones are given a class, and other clones once, few, many or no size at all.

NA	TRBV11-2	NA	TRBJ1-1	CASSQSPSTEAFF	TGTGCCAGCAGCCAGAGCCCTAGCACTGAAGCTTTCTTT
NA	TRBV28	NA	TRBJ2-5	CASSLRLVETQYF	TGTGCCAGCAGTTTACGCCTAGTGGAGACCCAGTACTTC
TRBD1	TRBV9	NA	TRBJ2-2	CASSPPGQGNTGELFF	TGTGCCAGCAGCCCCCCGGGACAGGGGAACACCGGGGAGCTGTTTTTT
TRBD1	TRBV2	NA	TRBJ2-3	CASRGTETQVSTDTQYF	TGTGCCAGCAGAGGGACAGAGACACAGGTTAGCACAGATACGCAGTATTTT
TRBD1	TRBV19	NA	TRBJ1-5	CASSMETGSQPQHF	TGTGCCAGTAGTATGGAGACAGGGAGTCAGCCCCAGCATTTT
TRBD1	TRBV19	NA	TRBJ2-1	CASDLDREDNEQFF	TGTGCCAGCGACTTGGACAGGGAGGACAATGAGCAGTTCTTC
TRBD2	TRBV9	NA	TRBJ2-1	CASSSSGGVLNEQFF	TGTGCCAGCAGCTCTAGCGGGGGGGTTTTAAATGAGCAGTTCTTC
NA	TRBV15	NA	TRBJ1-2	CATSLLEANYGYTF	TGTGCCACCAGCCTCTTGGAGGCTAACTATGGCTACACCTTC
NA	TRBV4-1	once	TRBJ2-1	CASSQLSYNEQFF	TGCGCCAGCAGCCAACTAAGTTACAATGAGCAGTTCTTC
NA	TRBV9	NA	TRBJ2-2	CASSVGRDTGELFF	TGTGCCAGCAGCGTAGGACGGGACACCGGGGAGCTGTTTTTT
TRBD1	TRBV5-1	NA	TRBJ1-3	CASKRGRRNTIYF	TGCGCCAGCAAGAGGGGGCGAAGAAACACCATATATTTT
NA	TRBV5-5	NA	TRBJ1-1	CASSPGGRNTEAFF	TGTGCCAGCAGCCCCGGAGGGAGGAACACTGAAGCTTTCTTT
NA	TRBV5-3	medium-sized	TRBJ1-5	CARSLAVSGVGNQPQHF	TGTGCCAGAAGCTTGGCCGTGTCGGGGGTTGGCAATCAGCCCCAGCATTTT
TRBD1	TRBV13	NA	TRBJ1-6	CASRSGQNNSPLHF	TGTGCCAGCAGATCGGGACAGAATAATTCACCCCTCCACTTT
NA	TRBV6-5	NA	TRBJ2-7	CASSEILVGVEQYF	TGTGCCAGCAGTGAAATACTAGTCGGGGTCGAGCAGTACTTC
NA	TRBV28	NA	TRBJ1-2	CASSLVGGGANYGYTF	TGTGCCAGCAGTTTGGTAGGGGGGGGTGCTAACTATGGCTACACCTTC
TRBD2	TRBV7-8	NA	TRBJ2-7	CASSPGGRFLYEQYF	TGTGCCAGCAGCCCGGGAGGGAGGTTTCTCTACGAGCAGTACTTC
NA	TRBV7-9	NA	TRBJ1-5	CASSPWTAVGPQHF	TGTGCCAGCAGCCCGTGGACAGCGGTGGGGCCCCAGCATTTT
NA	TRBV6-6	NA	TRBJ2-5	CASTLGGGLQETQYF	TGTGCCAGCACTTTGGGGGGGGGCCTCCAAGAGACCCAGTACTTC
NA	TRBV4-3	few	TRBJ1-1	CASSQVGSNTEAFF	TGCGCCAGCAGCCAAGTCGGGTCGAACACTGAAGCTTTCTTT
NA	TRBV7-2	NA	TRBJ2-7	CASSPAYEQYF	TGTGCCAGCAGCCCAGCCTACGAGCAGTACTTC
TRBD1	TRBV4-1	NA	TRBJ2-7	CASSLGQGAHEQYF	TGCGCCAGCAGCCTGGGACAGGGGGCCCACGAGCAGTACTTC
NA	TRBV7-8	NA	TRBJ1-5	CASSSPGGAAGQLWQPQHF	TGTGCCAGCAGCAGCCCTGGGGGGGCAGCCGGACAACTATGGCAGCCCCAGCATTTT
TRBD1	TRBV9	NA	TRBJ2-3	CASSLQGSSTDTQYF	TGTGCCAGCAGTCTACAGGGGTCTAGCACAGATACGCAGTATTTT
TRBD2	TRBV4-1	NA	TRBJ2-7	CASSHSLAGTYEQYF	TGCGCCAGCAGCCACTCACTAGCGGGGACCTACGAGCAGTACTTC
TRBD1	TRBV7-9	NA	TRBJ2-1	CASSRTGGDYNEQFF	TGTGCCAGCAGCCGGACAGGGGGCGACTACAATGAGCAGTTCTTC
NA	TRBV5-1	NA	TRBJ1-2	CASSLAPAGESGYTF	TGCGCCAGCAGCTTGGCACCGGCAGGGGAGAGTGGCTACACCTTC
TRBD1	TRBV27	NA	TRBJ2-7	CASSRTGLGEQYF	TGTGCCAGCAGTCGGACAGGGTTGGGCGAGCAGTACTTC
TRBD2	TRBV7-8	NA	TRBJ2-5	CASSFDSGTSGEETQYF	TGTGCCAGCAGCTTCGACTCCGGGACTAGCGGGGAAGAGACCCAGTACTTC
TRBD1	TRBV6-5	once	TRBJ2-7	CASSSDRGNYEQYF	TGTGCCAGCAGTTCCGACAGGGGGAACTACGAGCAGTACTTC
NA	TRBV9	NA	TRBJ2-7	CASSVSQGASYEQYF	TGTGCCAGCAGCGTATCCCAAGGGGCCTCCTACGAGCAGTACTTC
TRBD1	TRBV7-9	NA	TRBJ2-3	CASSGIGSGQPTDTQYF	TGTGCCAGCAGCGGGATAGGGTCGGGACAGCCTACAGATACGCAGTATTTT
NA	TRBV6-4	NA	TRBJ2-3	CASSTRLPDTQYF	TGTGCCAGCAGTACCCGACTACCAGATACGCAGTATTTT
NA	TRBV11-2	NA	TRBJ1-1	CASSGWLNGEAFF	TGTGCCAGCAGCGGGTGGCTCAACGGGGAAGCTTTCTTT
NA	TRBV27	NA	TRBJ2-7	CASSLSWQAGPPYEQYF	TGTGCCAGCAGTTTATCGTGGCAGGCTGGTCCTCCCTACGAGCAGTACTTC
NA	TRBV19	NA	TRBJ2-3	CASKLETSASTDTQYF	TGTGCCAGCAAACTAGAAACATCCGCTAGCACAGATACGCAGTATTTT
NA	TRBV19	NA	TRBJ1-2	CASSIGSVLFWGPGAYGYTF	TGTGCCAGTAGTATAGGGTCTGTTTTGTTCTGGGGGCCTGGGGCTTATGGCTACACCTTC
TRBD1	TRBV9	NA	TRBJ2-7	CASSVEGTGTTYEQYF	TGTGCCAGCAGCGTAGAGGGGACAGGGACGACCTACGAGCAGTACTTC
NA	TRBV5-1	NA	TRBJ2-3	CASSTYGDTQYF	TGCGCCAGCAGCACCTACGGAGATACGCAGTATTTT
TRBD2	TRBV4-3	NA	TRBJ2-1	CASSQEWRGGNEQFF	TGCGCCAGCAGCCAAGAATGGCGGGGGGGGAATGAGCAGTTCTTC
TRBD1	TRBV4-2	NA	TRBJ2-7	CASSGGDRAAYEQYF	TGTGCCAGCAGCGGGGGGGACAGGGCGGCCTACGAGCAGTACTTC
NA	TRBV7-9	NA	TRBJ1-1	CASSQLGQGRIF	TGTGCCAGCAGCCAACTTGGGCAGGGAAGGATCTTT
NA	TRBV5-1	few	TRBJ2-5	CASSLSTPSLETQYF	TGCGCCAGCAGCTTATCGACACCTTCCCTAGAGACCCAGTACTTC
TRBD1	TRBV2	NA	TRBJ1-3	CASSEDRGQNTIYF	TGTGCCAGCAGTGAAGACAGGGGGCAGAACACCATATATTTT
NA	TRBV7-3	NA	TRBJ2-1	CASSLLGGGRDEQFF	TGTGCCAGCAGCTTACTGGGAGGGGGTCGCGATGAGCAGTTCTTC
TRBD2	TRBV27	NA	TRBJ2-1	CASSFLAGEYNEQFF	TGTGCCAGCAGTTTTCTAGCGGGGGAATACAATGAGCAGTTCTTC
NA	TRBV19	few	TRBJ1-1	CASSNGGSTEAFF	TGTGCCAGTAGTAACGGGGGATCCACTGAAGCTTTCTTT
TRBD1	TRBV7-9	NA	TRBJ2-5	CASRWGQADKETQYF	TGTGCCAGCAGATGGGGACAGGCGGATAAAGAGACCCAGTACTTC